This TCR beta chain came from a study of blood T cell repertoires in COVID-19. Trimming took off 3 bases at V and 7 bases at J, with 7 bases between the two ends. This CDR3 is built from 12 residues. The assay was immunoSEQ multiplex PCR, and TCRdb's table has in-frame clones only and misses some. Among 200,000 to 250,000 clones listed, around 87% were seen once. The sequenced material came from peripheral blood. This receptor was identified in a woman under 40 who had recovered from COVID-19. The J gene is TRBJ1-5, the V gene TRBV12-3 or TRBV12-4; D is unclear. DNA for the CDR3: TGTGCCAGCAGTTTCCGGGAACAGCCCCAGCATTTT. Its translation: CASSFREQPQHF.